The 18 T cell receptor beta chains listed next were all sequenced from one sample in a study of response to subunit inactivated influenza vaccine. A single record per CDR3 protein comes from TCRdb applying MiXCR to the RT-PCR reads. This sample has roughly 700,000 distinct CDR3 sequences, with 15% to 18% found just once. This material consisted of PBMCs from blood, taken 11 to 12 days after vaccination. These TCRs come from a man in his fifties or sixties who received an inactivated influenza vaccine.

This sequence joins TRBV24-1 and TRBJ2-5; D remains ambiguous. Germline V gene sequence: CDR1 KGHDR, CDR2 SFDVKD. This CDR3 has 15 residues. V lost 1 base, J lost 1 base, and 9 bases lay in between. In nucleotides, the CDR3 is TGTGCCACCAGTGATTTTTCGGGTAGCCAAGAGACCCAGTACTTC. Translated, it gives CATSDFSGSQETQYF.

The chain uses TRBV14 and TRBJ2-1, with no clear D. CDR3 length: 13 residues. Trimming cost V 1 base and J 8 bases, with 9 bases left between them. Per the germline V gene, CDR1 is SGHDN and CDR2 is FVKESK. The DNA for the CDR3 is TGTGCCAGCAGCCAAGTTCTGGGCGATGAGCAGTTCTTC. Amino acid sequence: CASSQVLGDEQFF.

The V and J genes are TRBV9 and TRBJ2-7; weak D call: TRBD1 (6 bases). Germline V lookup: CDR1 SGDLS, CDR2 YYNGEE. V was cut by 0 bases and J by 5 bases, with 18 bases left in between. This CDR3 contains 16 residues. CDR3 coding DNA: TGTGCCAGCAGCGTAGCCTTGGGGGCGCAGGTACACGAGCAGTACTTC. It yields the protein CASSVALGAQVHEQYF.

The V call is TRBV28, the J call TRBJ2-1; 8 nucleotides match TRBD2. This CDR3 contains 15 residues. Looked up from germline, CDR1 is MDHEN and CDR2 is SYDVKM. V was clipped by 8 bases and J by 2 bases; unmatched bases: 8. The CDR3 region is CASGAAGGTYNEQFF. The CDR3 region has the DNA TGTGCCAGCGGGGCCGCGGGGGGAACCTACAATGAGCAGTTCTTC.

This chain uses TRBV5-1 with TRBJ2-7, with 10 bases identical to TRBD1. Germline V CDR1 and CDR2: SGHRS, YFSETQ. This CDR3 spans 15 amino acids. Unmatched junction bases numbered 8, after V lost 5 bases and J lost 3 bases. The CDR3 DNA sequence: TGCGCCAGCAGTTTAGACAGGGGGCGTATCTACGAGCAGTACTTC. This codes for CASSLDRGRIYEQYF.

This clonotype was counted ten times or more. The chain is built from TRBV5-1 and TRBJ1-5, with a possible D match to TRBD1 (6 bases). The CDR3 spans 15 residues. V was trimmed by 0 bases and J by 4 bases, leaving 11 bases between them. Germline V lookup: CDR1 SGHRS, CDR2 YFSETQ. The CDR3 sequence is CASSLAGQPNQPQHF. The CDR3 nucleotides read TGCGCCAGCAGCTTGGCAGGACAGCCTAATCAGCCCCAGCATTTT.

This clonotype was observed a few times. The chain couples TRBV11-2 to TRBJ1-5; D is unresolved. Germline V CDR1 and CDR2: SGHAT, FQNNGV. The CDR3 has 17 amino acids. Trimming shortened V by 0 bases and J by 0 bases, and 12 bases separated the two germline ends. The CDR3 bases are TGTGCCAGCAGCTTAGAAGGGCAGCAATATAGCAATCAGCCCCAGCATTTT. Encoded protein: CASSLEGQQYSNQPQHF.

The V and J genes are TRBV7-9 and TRBJ2-5, with TRBD2 as a possible D gene (7 bases). The ends were cut back, 2 bases at V and 6 bases at J, with 19 bases in the middle. This CDR3 spans 16 amino acids. The germline gives CDR1 SEHNR, CDR2 FQNEAQ (reference sequence). The CDR3 nucleotides read TGTGCCAGCAGCTTAATGTCCGGTCGGGGGGCGAAGACCCAGTACTTC. Protein: CASSLMSGRGAKTQYF.

This clonotype was recorded many times. J is TRBJ1-2 and V is TRBV12-3 or TRBV12-4, with 8 bases lining up with TRBD1. The CDR3 is made up of 16 amino acids. V lost 0 bases, J lost 3 bases, and 6 bases stayed unmatched. The CDR3 is CASSLAGRGQDYGYTF. CDR3 bases: TGTGCCAGCAGTTTAGCAGGCCGGGGACAGGACTATGGCTACACCTTC.

The chain is built from TRBV29-1 and TRBJ2-7, with 10 bases aligning to TRBD2. The CDR3 has 14 residues. The germline CDR1 and CDR2 sequences are SQVTM and ANQGSEA. Losses at the gene ends were 3 bases for V and 2 bases for J; bases not matched to a gene: 4. In DNA form, the CDR3 reads TGCAGCGTTGAGGGAGCGGGGGGGCCCTACGAGCAGTACTTC. It encodes CSVEGAGGPYEQYF.

Only a few counts were recorded for this clonotype. The gene calls are TRBV12-3 or TRBV12-4 and TRBJ2-5, with 9 bases that match TRBD1. The CDR3 consists of 13 residues. J lost 3 bases, V lost 6 bases, and 2 bases had no gene match. The CDR3 sequence is CASRWTGEETQYF. The CDR3 nucleotides read TGTGCCAGCAGGTGGACAGGGGAAGAGACCCAGTACTTC.

This clonotype was observed a handful of times. The rearrangement uses TRBV12-3 or TRBV12-4 and TRBJ2-3; 8 nucleotides match TRBD2. Germline trimming cut 10 bases from V and 1 base from J; bases unmatched to any gene: 4. The CDR3 covers 13 residues. The CDR3 loop is CATGGGGTDTQYF. DNA of the CDR3: TGTGCCACCGGGGGGGGGGGCACAGATACGCAGTATTTT.

The CDR3 DNA sequence: TGCAGTGCTGGGACTAGCGGGAGGTTAGACGAGCAGTACTTC. Amino acids: CSAGTSGRLDEQYF. This rearrangement joins TRBV20-1 to TRBJ2-7; the match to TRBD2 covers 15 bases. The CDR3 is made up of 14 amino acids. V lost 5 bases to trimming and J lost 5 bases; unmatched junction nucleotides: 4. Germline CDR1 and CDR2: DFQATT and SNEGSKA (reference sequence).

The chain is built from TRBV15 and TRBJ2-5; 9 nucleotides match TRBD1. J was trimmed by 5 bases and V by 0 bases; bases with no gene match: 10. This CDR3 is 17 amino acids long. Germline assignment: CDR1 LNHNV and CDR2 YYDKDF (reference sequence). For the CDR3, the DNA is TGTGCCACCAGCAGAGAACTTCGGGACAGGGTGAGGGAGACCCAGTACTTC. It yields the protein CATSRELRDRVRETQYF.

The V and J genes are TRBV6-1 and TRBJ2-2; TRBD2 agrees at 10 bases. Per germline, CDR1 MNHNS and CDR2 SASEGT. The CDR3 contains 17 residues. The V and J ends lost 0 bases and 7 bases, in that order; junction bases with no gene match: 8. This CDR3 is CASSEAIIAGGGGELFF. The CDR3 DNA is TGTGCCAGCAGTGAAGCGATTATAGCGGGAGGAGGCGGGGAGCTGTTTTTT.

This clonotype was counted a few times. The chain has TRBV7-2 and TRBJ2-1; 10 positions match TRBD2. With V trimmed by 4 bases and J by 0 bases, 6 bases remained unmatched. This CDR3 has 17 amino acids. Germline V gene lookup returns CDR1 SGHTA and CDR2 FQGNSA. CDR3 residues: CASSSQPSGSSYNEQFF. CDR3 bases: TGTGCCAGCAGCTCACAGCCTAGCGGGAGCTCCTACAATGAGCAGTTCTTC.

This clonotype was seen more than once but under ten times. V and J are TRBV7-2 and TRBJ2-2; TRBD2 agrees at 8 bases. V was pared by 8 bases and J by 4 bases, with 9 bases of the junction left unmatched. The CDR3 has 15 amino acids. The germline V gene has CDR1 SGHTA and CDR2 FQGNSA. As DNA, the CDR3 is TGTGCCAGCTTCGGATGGCGGGGGGCCACCGGGGAGCTGTTTTTT. Amino acids: CASFGWRGATGELFF.

This clonotype has just a few counts. The chain joins TRBV7-6 to TRBJ2-7, with 11 nucleotides matching TRBD2. The CDR3 has 20 amino acids. The ends lost 1 base at V and 1 base at J; junction bases unmatched: 15. Germline CDR1 and CDR2: SGHVS and FNYEAQ. Here the CDR3 reads CASSLEGVPPGLAVSYEQYF. The CDR3 nucleotides are TGTGCCAGCAGCTTAGAAGGGGTCCCTCCGGGACTAGCGGTTTCCTACGAGCAGTACTTC.